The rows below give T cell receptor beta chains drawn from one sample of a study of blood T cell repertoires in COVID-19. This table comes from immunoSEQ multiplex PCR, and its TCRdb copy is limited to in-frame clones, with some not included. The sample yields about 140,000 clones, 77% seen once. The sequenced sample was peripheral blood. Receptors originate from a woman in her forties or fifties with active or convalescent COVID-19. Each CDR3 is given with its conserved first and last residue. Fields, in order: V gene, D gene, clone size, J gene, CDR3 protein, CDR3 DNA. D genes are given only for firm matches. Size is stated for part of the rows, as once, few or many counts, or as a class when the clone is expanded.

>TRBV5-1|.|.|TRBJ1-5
CASSWGGNQPQHF
TGCGCCAGCAGCTGGGGGGGGAATCAGCCCCAGCATTTT
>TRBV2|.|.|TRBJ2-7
CASSEGTASYEQYF
TGTGCCAGCAGTGAAGGGACAGCCTCCTACGAGCAGTACTTC
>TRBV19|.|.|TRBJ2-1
CASSGRTQGGAALNDEQFF
TGTGCCAGTAGTGGACGGACCCAAGGTGGGGCTGCCCTCAATGATGAGCAGTTCTTC
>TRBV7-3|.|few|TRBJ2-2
CASSSRGISVNTGELFF
TGTGCCAGCAGCTCCAGGGGTATCAGTGTGAACACCGGGGAGCTGTTTTTT
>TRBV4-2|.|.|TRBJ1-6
CASSQEDPAGNSPLHF
TGTGCCAGCAGCCAAGAGGATCCCGCGGGGAATTCACCCCTCCACTTT
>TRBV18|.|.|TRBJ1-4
CASRLDSSTNEKLFF
TGTGCCAGCCGCCTCGACAGCTCAACTAATGAAAAACTGTTTTTT
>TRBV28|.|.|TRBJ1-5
CASTHNGGYSNQPQHF
TGTGCCAGCACCCATAATGGGGGGTATAGCAATCAGCCCCAGCATTTT
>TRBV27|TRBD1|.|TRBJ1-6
CASRKQGDNSPLHF
TGTGCCAGCAGGAAACAGGGGGACAATTCACCCCTCCACTTT
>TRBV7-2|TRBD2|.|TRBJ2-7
CASSLQASGRGNSYEQYF
TGTGCCAGCAGCTTACAGGCTAGCGGGAGGGGGAACTCCTACGAGCAGTACTTC
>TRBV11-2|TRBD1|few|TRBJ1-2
CASSLVDRDNYYFF
TGTGCCAGCAGCTTAGTGGACAGGGACAACTACTACTTCTTC
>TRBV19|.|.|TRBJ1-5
CASTPVGLTKNQPQHF
TGTGCCAGTACCCCAGTGGGGCTAACGAAAAATCAGCCCCAGCATTTT
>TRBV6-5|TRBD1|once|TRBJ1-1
CASSYPGQPTEAFF
TGTGCCAGCAGTTACCCGGGACAGCCAACTGAAGCTTTCTTT
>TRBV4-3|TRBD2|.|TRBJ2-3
CASSPQAGETDTQYF
TGCGCCAGCAGCCCCCAAGCGGGGGAAACAGATACGCAGTATTTT
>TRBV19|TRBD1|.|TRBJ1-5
CASRAGGFQPQHF
TGTGCCAGTAGAGCAGGGGGCTTTCAGCCCCAGCATTTT
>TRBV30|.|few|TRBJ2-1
CAAARTHNEQFF
TGTGCCGCCGCCCGGACTCACAATGAGCAGTTCTTC
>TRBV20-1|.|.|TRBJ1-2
CSAWQYGYTF
TGCAGTGCTTGGCAGTATGGCTACACCTTC
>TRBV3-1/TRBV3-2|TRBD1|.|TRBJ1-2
CASSPGQGRNGYTF
TGTGCCAGCAGCCCAGGACAGGGGAGAAATGGCTACACCTTC
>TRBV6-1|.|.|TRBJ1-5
CASSEGQNSNQPQHF
TGTGCCAGCAGTGAAGGTCAGAATAGCAATCAGCCCCAGCATTTT
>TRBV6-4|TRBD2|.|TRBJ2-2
CASSLLAGGNTGELFF
TGTGCCAGCAGTCTTCTAGCGGGGGGGAACACCGGGGAGCTGTTTTTT
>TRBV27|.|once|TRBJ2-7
CASSPRGYSYEQYF
TGTGCCAGCAGCCCCCGCGGATACTCCTACGAGCAGTACTTC
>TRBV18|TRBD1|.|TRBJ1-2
CASSPGTGAGGYGYTF
TGTGCCAGCTCACCCGGGACAGGGGCCGGCGGCTATGGCTACACCTTC
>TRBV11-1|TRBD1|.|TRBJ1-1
CASSFGQGTEAFF
TGTGCCAGCAGCTTCGGACAGGGCACTGAAGCTTTCTTT
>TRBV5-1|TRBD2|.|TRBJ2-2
CASHTTSGSGELFF
TGCGCCAGCCATACCACGAGCGGGAGCGGGGAGCTGTTTTTT
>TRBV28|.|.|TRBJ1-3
CASRSGSYSGNTIYF
TGTGCCAGCAGGTCGGGGTCCTACTCTGGAAACACCATATATTTT
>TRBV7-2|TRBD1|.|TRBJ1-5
CASSLGQGAGHSNQPQHF
TGTGCCAGCAGCTTAGGACAGGGAGCAGGCCATAGCAATCAGCCCCAGCATTTT
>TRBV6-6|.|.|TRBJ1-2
CASSRQGNTNYGYTF
TGTGCCAGCAGTCGTCAGGGAAATACTAACTATGGCTACACCTTC
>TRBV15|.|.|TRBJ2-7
CATSKQTLSYEQYF
TGTGCCACCAGCAAACAGACCCTCTCCTACGAGCAGTACTTC
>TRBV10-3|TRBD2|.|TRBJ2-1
CAISGPGGGGGPNEQFF
TGTGCCATCAGTGGGCCAGGTGGGGGGGGAGGTCCCAATGAGCAGTTCTTC
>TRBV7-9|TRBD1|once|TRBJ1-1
CAGQPRDRIRPTEAFF
TGTGCCGGTCAACCGCGGGACAGGATAAGGCCCACTGAAGCTTTCTTT
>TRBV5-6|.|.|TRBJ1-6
CASSFLSGSNSPLHF
TGTGCCAGCAGCTTTCTGTCAGGGTCTAATTCACCCCTCCACTTT
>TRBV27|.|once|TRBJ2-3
CASSFNRDTQYF
TGTGCCAGCAGTTTCAACAGGGATACGCAGTATTTT
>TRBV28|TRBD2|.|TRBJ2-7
CASRAGGAQYEQYF
TGTGCCAGCAGGGCGGGGGGGGCGCAGTACGAGCAGTACTTC
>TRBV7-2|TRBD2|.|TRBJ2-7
CASSSLPLLAASYEQYF
TGTGCCAGCAGCTCCCTCCCTCTGCTAGCGGCCTCCTACGAGCAGTACTTC
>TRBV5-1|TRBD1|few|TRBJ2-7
CASSLSGGSYEQYF
TGCGCCAGCAGCTTGTCAGGGGGCTCCTACGAGCAGTACTTC
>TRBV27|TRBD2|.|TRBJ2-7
CASSWTSGRYEQYF
TGTGCCAGCAGTTGGACTAGCGGTAGATACGAGCAGTACTTC
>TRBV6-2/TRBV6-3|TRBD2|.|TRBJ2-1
CASSYGGGLSYNEQFF
TGTGCCAGCAGTTACGGCGGGGGATTGTCCTACAATGAGCAGTTCTTC
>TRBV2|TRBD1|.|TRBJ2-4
CASDRGPGNIQYF
TGTGCCAGCGACAGGGGGCCGGGAAACATTCAGTACTTC
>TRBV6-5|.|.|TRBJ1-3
CASRGPGQGNTIYF
TGTGCCAGCAGGGGCCCAGGACAGGGAAACACCATATATTTT
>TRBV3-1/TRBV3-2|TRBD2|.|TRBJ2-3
CASSPRTSATDTQYF
TGTGCCAGCAGCCCACGGACTAGCGCAACAGATACGCAGTATTTT
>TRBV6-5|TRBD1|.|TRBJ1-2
CAIRDSLYYGYTF
TGTGCCATCAGGGACAGTCTATACTATGGCTACACCTTC
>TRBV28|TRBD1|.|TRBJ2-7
CASRRQGDSYEQYF
TGTGCCAGCCGGAGACAGGGGGACTCCTACGAGCAGTACTTC
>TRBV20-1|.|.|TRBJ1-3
CSAFSGNTIYF
TGCAGTGCCTTCTCTGGAAACACCATATATTTT
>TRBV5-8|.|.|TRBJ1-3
CASSAMYRVSGNTIYF
TGTGCCAGCAGCGCGATGTACAGGGTTTCTGGAAACACCATATATTTT
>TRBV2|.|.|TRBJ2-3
CASSLVADTQYF
TGTGCCAGCAGTTTAGTGGCAGATACGCAGTATTTT
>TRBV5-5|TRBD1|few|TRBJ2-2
CASRPQGYTGELFF
TGTGCCAGCAGGCCACAGGGGTACACCGGGGAGCTGTTTTTT
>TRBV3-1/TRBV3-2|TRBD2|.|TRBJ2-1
CASSPSGSLFNNEQFF
TGTGCCAGCAGCCCCAGCGGGAGTTTATTTAACAATGAGCAGTTCTTC
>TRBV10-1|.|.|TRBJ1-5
CASNREQIDQPQHF
TGCGCCAGCAATCGGGAGCAGATAGATCAGCCCCAGCATTTT
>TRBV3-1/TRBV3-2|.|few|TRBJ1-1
CASSQEASYTEAFF
TGTGCCAGCAGCCAAGAGGCCAGTTACACTGAAGCTTTCTTT
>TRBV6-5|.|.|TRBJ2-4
CASKSGQTNIQYF
TGTGCCAGCAAGTCAGGACAGACAAACATTCAGTACTTC
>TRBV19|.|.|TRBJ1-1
CASSIATDTEAFF
TGTGCCAGTAGTATTGCGACAGACACTGAAGCTTTCTTT
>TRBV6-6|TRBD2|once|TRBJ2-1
CASSPPGLAGNNEQFF
TGTGCCAGCAGCCCACCCGGACTAGCGGGGAACAATGAGCAGTTCTTC
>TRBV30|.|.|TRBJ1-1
CAWSRGLAEAFF
TGTGCCTGGAGTCGCGGGTTGGCTGAAGCTTTCTTT
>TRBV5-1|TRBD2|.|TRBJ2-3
CASRLAGLRDTQYF
TGCGCCAGCCGACTAGCGGGGCTGAGGGATACGCAGTATTTT
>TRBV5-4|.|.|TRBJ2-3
CASSLAYTDTQYF
TGTGCCAGCAGCCTCGCCTACACAGATACGCAGTATTTT
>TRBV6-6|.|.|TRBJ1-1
CASSTWDNLNTEAFF
TGTGCCAGCAGTACGTGGGACAACTTGAACACTGAAGCTTTCTTT